A single sample gave rise to the 5 T cell receptor beta chains below, sequenced in a study of blood T cell repertoires in COVID-19 (dated by TCRdb to about 2020). Libraries were made using the immunoSEQ multiplex PCR assay. This immuneACCESS table, as held by TCRdb, lists in-frame sequences with V and J called but not all clones. Of the missing ones, under half trace to an unresolved V gene in checked studies; the others have no known cause. The sample yields about 220,000 clones; 84% were counted once. The top ten constitute about 6.6% of the sample. The sample comprised PBMCs or T cells enriched from blood (not recorded which). The receptors come from a woman between 35 and 50 years old who had recovered from COVID-19.

The rearrangement links TRBV5-1 to TRBJ2-5; D possibly corresponds to TRBD2 (5 bases). The CDR3 runs 16 residues. Germline CDR1 and CDR2: SGHRS and YFSETQ. Trimming shortened V by 1 base and J by 5 bases, and 18 bases separated the two germline ends. DNA of the CDR3: TGCGCCAGCAGCTTGCTCAGAAACCGGTCGGGGGAGACCCAGTACTTC. Translation: CASSLLRNRSGETQYF.

The chain joins TRBV11-2 to TRBJ2-5; D is possibly TRBD2 (7 bases). Trimming pared 5 bases from V and 7 bases from J, leaving 17 bases between. CDR1 is SGHAT and CDR2 is FQNNGV in the germline V gene. The CDR3 has 14 amino acids. The CDR3 loop is CASSPVTGGGTQYF. In DNA, the CDR3 is TGTGCCAGCAGCCCCGTGACAGGCGGGGGGACCCAGTACTTC.

The V call is TRBV10-2, the J call TRBJ2-2; 13 nucleotides agree with TRBD2. Germline trimming cut 6 bases from V and 4 bases from J; bases unmatched to any gene: 2. The CDR3 is 15 amino acids. Germline V gene data show CDR1 as WSHSY and CDR2 as SAAADI. The CDR3 loop reads CASRRTSGSTGELFF. CDR3 nucleotide sequence: TGCGCCAGCAGAAGGACTAGCGGGAGCACCGGGGAGCTGTTTTTT.

The chain combines TRBV28 with TRBJ2-1; weak D call: TRBD1 (5 bases). Germline CDR1 MDHEN, CDR2 SYDVKM. V shed 2 bases and J shed 4 bases, with 6 bases lying between them. This CDR3 comprises 13 residues. The CDR3 DNA follows: TGTGCCAGCAGTTTAAGGGGTTACAATGAGCAGTTCTTC. It yields the protein CASSLRGYNEQFF.

The chain couples TRBV5-1 to TRBJ2-2; perhaps TRBD1 as D (5 bases). The CDR3 has 13 amino acids. V shed 7 bases and J shed 4 bases, with 11 bases lying between them. The germline V gene has CDR1 SGHRS and CDR2 YFSETQ. CDR3 DNA: TGCGCCAGCGGGCCTCAGGGCACCGGGGAGCTGTTTTTT. This sequence encodes CASGPQGTGELFF.